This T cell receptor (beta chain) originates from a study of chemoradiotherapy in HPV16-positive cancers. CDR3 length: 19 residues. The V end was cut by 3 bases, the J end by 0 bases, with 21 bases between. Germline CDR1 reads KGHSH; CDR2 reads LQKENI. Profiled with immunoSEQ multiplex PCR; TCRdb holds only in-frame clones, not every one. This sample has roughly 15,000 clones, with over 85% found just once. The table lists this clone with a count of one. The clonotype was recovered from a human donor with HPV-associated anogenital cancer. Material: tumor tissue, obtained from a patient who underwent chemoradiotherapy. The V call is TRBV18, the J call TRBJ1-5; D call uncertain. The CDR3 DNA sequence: TGTGCCAGCTCACCTTCAGAAGGAGTACCCCAATATAGCAATCAGCCCCAGCATTTT. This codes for CASSPSEGVPQYSNQPQHF.